This T cell receptor (beta chain) was obtained from a study of OX40 agonist ivuxolimab in advanced cancers. Overall study context: Mean age approximately 55 years, range about 20 to 85; just over 80% male. Points from the study as a whole: It was not determined which antigens were specifically recognized by the peripheral T cells that had undergone clonal expansion. CD4+ and CD8+ blood T cells expanded clonally by week 6 at 0.1 to 3.0 mg/kg.

The protocol was immunoSEQ multiplex PCR, while the TCRdb copy is restricted to in-frame clones and leaves out a portion. The data show 53,000 or so clones, more than 75% seen once. Regarding this clone: What it recognizes is unknown.

Autoimmune disease history or systemic immunosuppression was exclusionary. Germline V lookup: CDR1 SGHTA, CDR2 FQGNSA. The J segment lost 4 bases and the V segment lost 1 base, leaving 4 bases of the junction unmatched. This CDR3 has 14 amino acids. The specimen was CD4+ or CD8+ T cells sorted from blood, collected in a trial of the OX40 agonist ivuxolimab. This receptor was identified in an adult with an advanced solid tumor such as melanoma, head and neck, liver or kidney cancer. V and J are TRBV7-2 and TRBJ2-7, with TRBD2 identical over 7 bases. The CDR3 DNA reads as TGTGCCAGCAGCTTAGATCGGGAGGTGTACGAGCAGTACTTC. It translates to CASSLDREVYEQYF.